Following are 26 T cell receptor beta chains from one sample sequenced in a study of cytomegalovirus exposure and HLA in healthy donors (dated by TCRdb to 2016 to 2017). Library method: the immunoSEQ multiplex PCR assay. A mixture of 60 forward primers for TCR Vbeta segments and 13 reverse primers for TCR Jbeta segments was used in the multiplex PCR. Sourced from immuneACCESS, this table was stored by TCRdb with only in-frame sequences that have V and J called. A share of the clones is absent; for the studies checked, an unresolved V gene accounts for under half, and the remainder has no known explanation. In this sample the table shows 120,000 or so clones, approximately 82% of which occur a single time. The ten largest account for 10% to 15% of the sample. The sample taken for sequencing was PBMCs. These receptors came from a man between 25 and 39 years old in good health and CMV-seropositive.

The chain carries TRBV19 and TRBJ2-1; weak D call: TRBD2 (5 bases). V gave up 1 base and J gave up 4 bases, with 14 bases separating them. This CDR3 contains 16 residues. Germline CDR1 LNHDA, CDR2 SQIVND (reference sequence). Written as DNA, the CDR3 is TGTGCCAGTAGTATAGCCCCGGGAAACATATACAATGAGCAGTTCTTC. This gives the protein CASSIAPGNIYNEQFF.

Here the CDR3 reads CASSALPGQGDEQYF. The DNA for the CDR3 is TGCGCCAGCAGCGCCCTTCCGGGACAGGGAGACGAGCAGTACTTC. The J gene is TRBJ2-5, the V gene TRBV5-1; 9 bases fit TRBD1. Gene TRBJ2-7 matches the end of the DNA better, so the J call may be wrong. There are 15 residues in the CDR3. Germline V gene sequence: CDR1 SGHRS, CDR2 YFSETQ.

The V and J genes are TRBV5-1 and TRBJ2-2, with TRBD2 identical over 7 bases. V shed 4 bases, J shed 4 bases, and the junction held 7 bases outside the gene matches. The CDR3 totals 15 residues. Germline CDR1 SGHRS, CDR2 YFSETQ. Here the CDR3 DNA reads TGCGCCAGCAGCGAGGACACGGGAGGCACCGGGGAGCTGTTTTTT. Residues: CASSEDTGGTGELFF. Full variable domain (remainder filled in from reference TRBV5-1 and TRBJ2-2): KAGVTQTPRYLIKTRGQQVTLSCSPISGHRSVSWYQQTPGQGLQFLFEYFSETQRNKGNFPGRFSGRQFSNSRSEMNVSTLELGDSALYLCASSEDTGGTGELFFGEGSRLTVL.

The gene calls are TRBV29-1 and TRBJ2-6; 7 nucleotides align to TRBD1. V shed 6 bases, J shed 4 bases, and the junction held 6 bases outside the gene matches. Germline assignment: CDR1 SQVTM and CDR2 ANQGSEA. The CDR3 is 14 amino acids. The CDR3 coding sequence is TGCAGCGTGGCGACAGGGCTCGGGGCCAACGTCCTGACTTTC. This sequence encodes CSVATGLGANVLTF.

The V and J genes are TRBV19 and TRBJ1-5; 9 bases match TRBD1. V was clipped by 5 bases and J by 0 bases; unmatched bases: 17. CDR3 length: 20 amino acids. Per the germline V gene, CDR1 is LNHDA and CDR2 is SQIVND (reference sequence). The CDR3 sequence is CASSPDRDREVWGSNQPQHF. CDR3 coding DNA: TGTGCCAGTAGTCCCGACCGGGACAGGGAAGTTTGGGGTAGCAATCAGCCCCAGCATTTT.

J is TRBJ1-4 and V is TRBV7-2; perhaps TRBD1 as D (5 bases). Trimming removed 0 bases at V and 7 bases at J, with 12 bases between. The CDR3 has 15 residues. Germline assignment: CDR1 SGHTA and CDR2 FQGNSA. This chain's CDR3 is CASSLALSGSEKLFF. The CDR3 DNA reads TGTGCCAGCAGCTTAGCGCTCTCAGGGTCTGAAAAACTGTTTTTT. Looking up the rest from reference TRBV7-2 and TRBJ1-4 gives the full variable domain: GAGVSQSPSNKVTEKGKDVELRCDPISGHTALYWYRQSLGQGLEFLIYFQGNSAPDKSGLPSDRFSAERTGGSVSTLTIQRTQQEDSAVYLCASSLALSGSEKLFFGSGTQLSVL.

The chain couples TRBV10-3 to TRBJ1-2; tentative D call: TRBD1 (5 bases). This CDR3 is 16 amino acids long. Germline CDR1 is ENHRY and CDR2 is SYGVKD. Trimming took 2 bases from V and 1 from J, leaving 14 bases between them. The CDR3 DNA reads TGTGCCATCAGTGAGCAGACAGACACCTTTAACTATGGCTACACCTTC. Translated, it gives CAISEQTDTFNYGYTF.

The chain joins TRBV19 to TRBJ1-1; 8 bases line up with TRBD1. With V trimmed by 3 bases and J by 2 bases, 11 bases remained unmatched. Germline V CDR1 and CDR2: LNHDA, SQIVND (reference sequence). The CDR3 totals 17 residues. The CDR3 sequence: CASSMGGQAAPNTEAFF. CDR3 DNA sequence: TGTGCCAGTAGTATGGGGGGACAGGCCGCACCCAACACTGAAGCTTTCTTT.

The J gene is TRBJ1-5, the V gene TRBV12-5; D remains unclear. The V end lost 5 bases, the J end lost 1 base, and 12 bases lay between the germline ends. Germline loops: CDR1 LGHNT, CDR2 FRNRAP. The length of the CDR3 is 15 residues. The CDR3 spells CASGAALMSNQPQHF. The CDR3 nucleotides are TGTGCTAGTGGTGCGGCCCTCATGAGCAATCAGCCCCAGCATTTT.

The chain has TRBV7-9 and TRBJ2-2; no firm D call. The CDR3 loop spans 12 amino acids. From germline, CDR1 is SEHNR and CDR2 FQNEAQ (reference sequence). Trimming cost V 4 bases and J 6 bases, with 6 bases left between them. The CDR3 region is CASSYISGELFF. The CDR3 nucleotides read TGTGCCAGCAGCTACATTTCCGGGGAGCTGTTTTTT.

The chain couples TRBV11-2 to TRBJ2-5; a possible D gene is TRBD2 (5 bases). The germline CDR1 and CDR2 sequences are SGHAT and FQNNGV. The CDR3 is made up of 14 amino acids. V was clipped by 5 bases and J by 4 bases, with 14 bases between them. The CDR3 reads CASSPRTLPETQYF. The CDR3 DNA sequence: TGTGCCAGCAGCCCCAGGACTTTACCAGAGACCCAGTACTTC.

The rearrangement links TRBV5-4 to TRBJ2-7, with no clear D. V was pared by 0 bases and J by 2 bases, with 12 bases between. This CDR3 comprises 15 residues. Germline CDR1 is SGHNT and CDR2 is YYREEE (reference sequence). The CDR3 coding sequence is TGTGCCAGCAGCTTGGTCCCAGGTTCAACCTACGAGCAGTACTTC. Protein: CASSLVPGSTYEQYF.

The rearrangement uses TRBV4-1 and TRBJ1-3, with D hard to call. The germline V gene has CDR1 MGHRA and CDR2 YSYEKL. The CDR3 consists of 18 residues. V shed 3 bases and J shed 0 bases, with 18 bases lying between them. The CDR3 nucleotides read TGCGCCAGCAGCCACAACCGGGTCAGAAAAAACTCTGGAAACACCATATATTTT. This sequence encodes CASSHNRVRKNSGNTIYF.

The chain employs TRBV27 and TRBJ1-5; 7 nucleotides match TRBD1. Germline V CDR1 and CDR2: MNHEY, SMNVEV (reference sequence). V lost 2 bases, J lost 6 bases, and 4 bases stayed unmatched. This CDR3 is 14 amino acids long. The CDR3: CASSLHRGTQPQHF. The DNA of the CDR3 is TGTGCCAGCAGTTTACACAGGGGCACTCAGCCCCAGCATTTT.

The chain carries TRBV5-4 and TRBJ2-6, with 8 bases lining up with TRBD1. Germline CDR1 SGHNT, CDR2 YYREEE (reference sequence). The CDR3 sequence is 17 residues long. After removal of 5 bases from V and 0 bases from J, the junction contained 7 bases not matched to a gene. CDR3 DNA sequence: TGTGCCAGCAGTAGACAGGGGCCCAGCTCTGGGGCCAACGTCCTGACTTTC. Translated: CASSRQGPSSGANVLTF.

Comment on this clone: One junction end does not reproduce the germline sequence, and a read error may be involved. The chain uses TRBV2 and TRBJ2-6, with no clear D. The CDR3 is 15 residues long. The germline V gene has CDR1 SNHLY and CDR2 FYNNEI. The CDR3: CASTEGDSGANVLTF. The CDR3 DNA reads TGTGCCAGCACTGAAGGAGACTCTGGGGCCAACGTCCTGACTTTC. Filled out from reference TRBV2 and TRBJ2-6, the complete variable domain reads EPEVTQTPSHQVTQMGQEVILRCVPISNHLYFYWYRQILGQKVEFLVSFYNNEISEKSEIFDDQFSVERPDGSNFTLKIRSTKLEDSAMYFCASTEGDSGANVLTFGAGSRLTVL.

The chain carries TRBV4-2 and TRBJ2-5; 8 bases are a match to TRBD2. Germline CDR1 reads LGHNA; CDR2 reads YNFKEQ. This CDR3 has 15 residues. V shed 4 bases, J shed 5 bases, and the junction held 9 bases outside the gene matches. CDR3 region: CASSLQAGAGETQYF. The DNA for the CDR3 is TGTGCCAGCAGCCTGCAAGCGGGGGCGGGGGAGACCCAGTACTTC.

The CDR3 loop reads CASSPAGNYGYTF. In nucleotides, the CDR3 is TGTGCCAGCAGCCCGGCGGGTAACTATGGCTACACCTTC. V is TRBV28 and J is TRBJ1-2; D gene ambiguous. Per germline, CDR1 MDHEN and CDR2 SYDVKM. V lost 6 bases and J lost 1, with 9 bases in between. The length of the CDR3 is 13 residues.

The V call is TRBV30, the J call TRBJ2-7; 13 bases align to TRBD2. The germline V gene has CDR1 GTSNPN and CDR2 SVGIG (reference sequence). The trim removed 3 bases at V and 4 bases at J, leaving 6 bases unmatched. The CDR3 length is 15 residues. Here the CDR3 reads CAWSLPGLAGYEQYF. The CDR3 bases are TGTGCCTGGAGCCTACCGGGACTAGCGGGGTACGAGCAGTACTTC.

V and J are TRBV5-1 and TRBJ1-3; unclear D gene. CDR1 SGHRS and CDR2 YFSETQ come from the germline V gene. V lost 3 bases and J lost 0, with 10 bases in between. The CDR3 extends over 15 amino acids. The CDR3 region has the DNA TGCGCCAGCAGCTGGGCGGGGAGCTCTGGAAACACCATATATTTT. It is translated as CASSWAGSSGNTIYF.

The CDR3 coding sequence is TGCGCCAGCAGCCAAGAGGGAGCGGGGGCGGACACAGATACGCAGTATTTT. This encodes CASSQEGAGADTDTQYF. The rearrangement links TRBV4-3 to TRBJ2-3; 8 nucleotides align to TRBD2. The CDR3 has 17 amino acids. Germline CDR1 LGHNA, CDR2 YSLEER. The junction had 7 bases not matched to a gene; V was cut back by 0 bases and J by 2 bases.

CDR3 nucleotide sequence: TGTGCCAGCAGCACCAGGGTAGGGGGCCAAGAGACCCAGTACTTC. It yields the protein CASSTRVGGQETQYF. This rearrangement joins TRBV7-6 to TRBJ2-5, with a weak D call TRBD1 (6 bases). V lost 5 bases to trimming and J lost 1 base, with 14 bases between them. The CDR3 has 15 residues. Germline V gives CDR1 SGHVS, CDR2 FNYEAQ.

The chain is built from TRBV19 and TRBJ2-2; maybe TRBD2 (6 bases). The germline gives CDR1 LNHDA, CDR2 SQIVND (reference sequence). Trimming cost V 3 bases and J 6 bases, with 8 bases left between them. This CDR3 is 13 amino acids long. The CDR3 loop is CASSIGEAGELFF. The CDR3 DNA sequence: TGTGCCAGTAGTATCGGGGAGGCCGGGGAGCTGTTTTTT.

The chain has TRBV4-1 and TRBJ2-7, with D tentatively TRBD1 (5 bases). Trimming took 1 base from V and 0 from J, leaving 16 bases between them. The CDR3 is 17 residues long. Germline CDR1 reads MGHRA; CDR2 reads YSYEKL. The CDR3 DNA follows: TGCGCCAGCAGCCAAGTCTGGACACAGGTCTCCTCCTACGAGCAGTACTTC. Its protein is CASSQVWTQVSSYEQYF.

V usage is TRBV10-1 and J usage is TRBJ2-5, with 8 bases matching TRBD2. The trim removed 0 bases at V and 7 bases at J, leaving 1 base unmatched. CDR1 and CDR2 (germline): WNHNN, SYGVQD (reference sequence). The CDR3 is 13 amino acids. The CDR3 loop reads CASSESLAGTQYF. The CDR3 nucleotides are TGCGCCAGCAGTGAGTCGCTAGCGGGGACCCAGTACTTC.

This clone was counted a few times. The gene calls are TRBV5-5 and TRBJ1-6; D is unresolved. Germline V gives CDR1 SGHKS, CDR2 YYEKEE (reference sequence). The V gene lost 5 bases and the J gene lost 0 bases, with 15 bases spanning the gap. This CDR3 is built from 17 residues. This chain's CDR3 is CASRGIHLSSYNSPLHF. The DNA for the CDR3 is TGTGCCAGCAGGGGCATCCATCTTAGCTCCTATAATTCACCCCTCCACTTT.